This entry is about one T cell receptor beta chain. Antigen unknown. These data come from a study of T cell responses to AZD1222 COVID-19 vaccine. Study results and caveats: Per reports, nearly half of all spike-specific TCRs target regions that are unmutated in variants. Donors were chiefly white British, with a greater number of females, and clonal diversity was perhaps underestimated.

Generated by immunoSEQ multiplex PCR, the TCRdb table keeps only in-frame clones and is missing some. Here the sample spans some 150,000 clones, approximately 92% being singletons. This receptor was taken from an adult who received the AZD1222 COVID-19 vaccine. The material was peripheral blood, obtained 28 days after the second AZD1222 dose.

Here the CDR3 reads CASSTSGLAGQETQYF. CDR3 sequence (DNA): TGTGCCAGTAGTACCTCGGGACTAGCGGGACAAGAGACCCAGTACTTC. V is TRBV19 and J is TRBJ2-5; 13 bases match TRBD2. J gave up 2 bases and V 4 bases, and 4 bases lay outside the gene matches. The CDR3 is made up of 16 amino acids. The germline CDR1 and CDR2 sequences are LNHDA and SQIVND (reference sequence).